This note documents a single TCR beta chain sequence. The target antigen is unknown. The sample is drawn from a study of metastatic and nonmetastatic thyroid tumors. Across the whole study: Where malignant and benign thyroid patients were concerned, repertoires were compared across blood and tumor or nodule tissue.

Authors' methods: What underpinned the distant-metastasis classifier for papillary thyroid cancer was the set of CDR3 differences across clinicopathological groups. TCRdb recomputed clones from the PCR reads via MiXCR. These V and J calls derive from TCRdb rather than the authors' analysis. The sample has approximately 16,000 clones; 25% to 30% are singletons. Patients underwent thyroid surgery, and none had received any treatment before it. The CDR3 is made up of 14 amino acids. V shed 5 bases, J shed 7 bases, and the junction held 8 bases outside the gene matches. Germline V lookup: CDR1 MDHEN, CDR2 SYDVKM. Study results and limitations: Patients with malignant thyroid tumors reportedly had significantly higher TCR beta diversity than those with benign nodules, in blood and tumor.

J is TRBJ1-1 and V is TRBV28; 9 nucleotides match TRBD1. The specimen sequenced was tumor tissue. This receptor was identified in a male donor with papillary thyroid cancer or a benign thyroid nodule (not recorded which). Some clones in this sample may be carry-over from other donors' samples. CDR3 loop: CASSPTGGRGEAFF. The CDR3 DNA sequence: TGTGCCAGCAGTCCTACAGGGGGCAGGGGTGAAGCTTTCTTT.